Listed here are 15 T cell receptor beta chains from one sample, sequenced in a study of T cell changes during pregnancy in multiple sclerosis. Some clones are missing from TCRdb's copy, which holds only in-frame ones; the method was immunoSEQ multiplex PCR. The sample records tens of thousands of clones, about 92% being singletons. This material consisted of peripheral blood, taken in the first trimester of pregnancy. The receptors come from a female donor with multiple sclerosis, enrolled in a pregnancy study.

V usage is TRBV5-4 and J usage is TRBJ2-5; the match to TRBD2 covers 14 bases. Germline V gene data show CDR1 as SGHNT and CDR2 as YYREEE (reference sequence). Trimming cost V 3 bases and J 7 bases; bases outside gene matches: 8. CDR3 length: 16 amino acids. The CDR3 is CASSWGLAGEGRTQYF. CDR3 bases: TGTGCCAGCAGCTGGGGACTAGCGGGAGAGGGGAGGACCCAGTACTTC.

The chain links TRBV18 to TRBJ2-6, with 10 bases lining up with TRBD1. CDR1 is KGHSH and CDR2 is LQKENI in the germline V gene. The CDR3 is 19 amino acids. V dropped 3 bases and J dropped 2; count of bases not matched to a gene: 10. The CDR3 reads CASSPRGTGTGAGANVLTF. The DNA of the CDR3 is TGTGCCAGCTCACCCCGAGGAACCGGGACAGGGGCTGGGGCCAACGTCCTGACTTTC.

The chain employs TRBV29-1 and TRBJ2-3; 8 nucleotides align to TRBD2. The trim removed 4 bases at V and 2 bases at J, leaving 11 bases unmatched. The CDR3 has 16 amino acids. Germline-derived CDR1 and CDR2 are SQVTM and ANQGSEA. The CDR3 DNA reads as TGCAGCGTTGGGGGGGCAAGCGGGGGTTCCACAGATACGCAGTATTTT. Its translation is CSVGGASGGSTDTQYF.

The rearrangement links TRBV27 to TRBJ2-7; maybe TRBD1 (7 bases). Per the germline V gene, CDR1 is MNHEY and CDR2 is SMNVEV (reference sequence). The length of the CDR3 is 15 residues. Deletions cut 4 bases from V and 5 bases from J, with 18 bases between. CDR3 nucleotides: TGTGCCAGCAGTTGGGGGGTACAGGGGACCCACGAGCAGTACTTC. It translates to CASSWGVQGTHEQYF.

This chain uses TRBV6-6 with TRBJ1-2, with a possible D match to TRBD1 (6 bases). Per the germline V gene, CDR1 is MNHNY and CDR2 is SVGAGI (reference sequence). The V gene lost 4 bases and the J gene lost 1 base, with 13 bases spanning the gap. CDR3 length: 15 amino acids. The DNA of the CDR3 is TGTGCCAGCAGTTCTCCGGACAGTTATAACTATGGCTACACCTTC. Translation gives CASSSPDSYNYGYTF.

The chain combines TRBV5-1 with TRBJ2-7, with 7 bases aligning to TRBD1. J was trimmed by 5 bases and V by 5 bases; bases with no gene match: 16. CDR3 size: 16 residues. CDR1 is SGHRS and CDR2 is YFSETQ in the germline V gene. CDR3 region: CASRVARASRGNEQYF. The CDR3 DNA follows: TGCGCCAGCAGAGTCGCTAGGGCCTCCAGGGGGAACGAGCAGTACTTC.

This clone was detected a few times. V is TRBV19 and J is TRBJ1-1; D gene ambiguous. CDR1 is LNHDA and CDR2 is SQIVND in the germline V gene (reference sequence). V lost 8 bases and J lost 6, with 7 bases in between. The CDR3 has 10 residues. The chain's CDR3 is CASGRAEAFF. The CDR3 nucleotides read TGTGCCAGTGGGAGGGCTGAAGCTTTCTTT.

The rearrangement links TRBV30 to TRBJ1-1; possible D gene TRBD1, 6 bases. Per the germline V gene, CDR1 is GTSNPN and CDR2 is SVGIG (reference sequence). The V and J ends lost 5 bases and 1 base respectively, with 11 bases between them. The CDR3 is 13 residues long. As DNA, the CDR3 is TGTGCCTGGGCCAGGGGTTCGAACACTGAAGCTTTCTTT. This codes for CAWARGSNTEAFF.

The chain has TRBV2 and TRBJ2-3, with D possibly TRBD2 on 5 matching bases. Germline loops: CDR1 SNHLY, CDR2 FYNNEI. This CDR3 spans 10 amino acids. Trimming pared 6 bases from V and 12 bases from J, leaving 10 bases between. The CDR3 coding sequence is TGTGCCAGCAGGAGGAGGACCCAGTATTTT. The encoded protein is CASRRRTQYF.

In this sample, this clone turned up many times. The CDR3 region has the DNA TGTGCCAGCAGCCAATCTCCCGACGGGGGAAACACCATATATTTT. This encodes CASSQSPDGGNTIYF. The rearrangement uses TRBV4-2 and TRBJ1-3; D unresolved. Per germline, CDR1 LGHNA and CDR2 YNFKEQ. Trimming took 2 bases from V and 4 from J, leaving 12 bases between them. The CDR3 runs to 15 residues.

The chain is built from TRBV28 and TRBJ1-3, with TRBD1 matching over 10 bases. Trimming took 4 bases from V and 2 from J; bases not matched to a gene: 5. This CDR3 contains 16 residues. Germline CDR1 is MDHEN and CDR2 is SYDVKM. Here the CDR3 DNA reads TGTGCCAGCAGTTCCGGGACAGGGGTCGCTGGAAACACCATATATTTT. Its protein product is CASSSGTGVAGNTIYF.

J is TRBJ2-1 and V is TRBV30; TRBD2 is a possible D gene (6 bases). V was clipped by 4 bases and J by 1 base, with 11 bases between them. Germline CDR1 GTSNPN, CDR2 SVGIG (reference sequence). The CDR3 contains 14 residues. CDR3 DNA sequence: TGTGCCTGGATCGGGGGAAGGTCCTACAATGAGCAGTTCTTC. Its translation is CAWIGGRSYNEQFF.

V usage is TRBV7-9 and J usage is TRBJ2-5, with 11 bases identical to TRBD2. Germline V gene data show CDR1 as SEHNR and CDR2 as FQNEAQ (reference sequence). The CDR3 is made up of 15 amino acids. V shed 2 bases and J 5 bases; nucleotides not matched to a gene: 4. In DNA form, the CDR3 reads TGTGCCAGCAGCTTATATCTAGCGGGGGGCGAGACCCAGTACTTC. It yields the protein CASSLYLAGGETQYF.

This chain links TRBV6-5 with TRBJ2-7; D gene uncertain. CDR1 is MNHEY, CDR2 SVGAGI, per germline. This CDR3 has 13 residues. V gave up 6 bases and J gave up 2 bases, with 11 bases separating them. This CDR3 is CASRRLHPYEQYF. CDR3 in DNA: TGTGCCAGCAGGCGGCTACACCCCTACGAGCAGTACTTC.

The V gene is TRBV7-2, the J gene TRBJ2-5, with a possible D match to TRBD2 (6 bases). Trimming shortened V by 6 bases and J by 6 bases, and 14 bases separated the two germline ends. There are 13 residues in the CDR3. CDR1 is SGHTA and CDR2 is FQGNSA in the germline V gene. CDR3 residues: CASSPPAGKTQYF. DNA for the CDR3: TGTGCCAGCAGTCCCCCTGCGGGGAAGACCCAGTACTTC. The full variable domain, its missing parts supplied by reference TRBV7-2 and TRBJ2-5, is GAGVSQSPSNKVTEKGKDVELRCDPISGHTALYWYRQSLGQGLEFLIYFQGNSAPDKSGLPSDRFSAERTGGSVSTLTIQRTQQEDSAVYLCASSPPAGKTQYFGPGTRLLVL.